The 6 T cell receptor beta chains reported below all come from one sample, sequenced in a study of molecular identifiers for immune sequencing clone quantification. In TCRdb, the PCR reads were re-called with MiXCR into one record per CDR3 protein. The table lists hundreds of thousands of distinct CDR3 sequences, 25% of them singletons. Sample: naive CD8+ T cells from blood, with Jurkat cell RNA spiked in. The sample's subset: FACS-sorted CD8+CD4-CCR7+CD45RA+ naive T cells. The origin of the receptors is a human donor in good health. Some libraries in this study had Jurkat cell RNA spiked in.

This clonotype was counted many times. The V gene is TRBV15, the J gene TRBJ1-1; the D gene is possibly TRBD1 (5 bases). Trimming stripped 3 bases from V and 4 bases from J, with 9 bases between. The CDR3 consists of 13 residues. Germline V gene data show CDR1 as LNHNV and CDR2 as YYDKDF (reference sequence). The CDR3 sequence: CATSSRDPTEAFF. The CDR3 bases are TGTGCCACCAGCAGCCGGGACCCCACTGAAGCTTTCTTT.

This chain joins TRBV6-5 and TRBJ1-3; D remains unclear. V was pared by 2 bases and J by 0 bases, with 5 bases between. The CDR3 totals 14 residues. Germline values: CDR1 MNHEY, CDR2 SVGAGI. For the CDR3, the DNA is TGTGCCAGCAGTTACCGGAGCTCTGGAAACACCATATATTTT. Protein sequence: CASSYRSSGNTIYF.

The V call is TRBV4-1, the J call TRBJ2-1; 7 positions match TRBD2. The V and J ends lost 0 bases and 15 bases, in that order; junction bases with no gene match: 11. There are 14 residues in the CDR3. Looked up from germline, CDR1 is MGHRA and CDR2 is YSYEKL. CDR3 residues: CASSQDLLADKPFF. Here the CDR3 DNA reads TGCGCCAGCAGCCAAGATCTGCTAGCGGATAAACCGTTCTTC.

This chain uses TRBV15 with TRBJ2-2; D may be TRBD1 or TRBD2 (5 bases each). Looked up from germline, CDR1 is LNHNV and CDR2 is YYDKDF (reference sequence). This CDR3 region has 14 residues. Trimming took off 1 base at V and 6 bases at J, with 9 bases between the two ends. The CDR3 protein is CATSRVGGAGELFF. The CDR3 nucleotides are TGTGCCACCAGCAGAGTTGGGGGAGCCGGGGAGCTGTTTTTT.

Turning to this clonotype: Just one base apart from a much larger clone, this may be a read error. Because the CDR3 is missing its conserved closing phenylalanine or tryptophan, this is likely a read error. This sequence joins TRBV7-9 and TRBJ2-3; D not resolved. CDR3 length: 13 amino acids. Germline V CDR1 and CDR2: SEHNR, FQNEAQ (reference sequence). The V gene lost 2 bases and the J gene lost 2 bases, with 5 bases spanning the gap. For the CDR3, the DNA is TGTGCCAGCAGCTTACCTGACACAGATACGCAGTATTAT. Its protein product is CASSLPDTDTQYY.

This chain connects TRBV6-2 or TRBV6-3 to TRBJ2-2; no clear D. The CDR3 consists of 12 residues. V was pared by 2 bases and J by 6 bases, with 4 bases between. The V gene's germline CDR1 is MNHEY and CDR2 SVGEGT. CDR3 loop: CASSYLPGELFF. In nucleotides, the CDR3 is TGTGCCAGCAGTTACCTACCCGGGGAGCTGTTTTTT.